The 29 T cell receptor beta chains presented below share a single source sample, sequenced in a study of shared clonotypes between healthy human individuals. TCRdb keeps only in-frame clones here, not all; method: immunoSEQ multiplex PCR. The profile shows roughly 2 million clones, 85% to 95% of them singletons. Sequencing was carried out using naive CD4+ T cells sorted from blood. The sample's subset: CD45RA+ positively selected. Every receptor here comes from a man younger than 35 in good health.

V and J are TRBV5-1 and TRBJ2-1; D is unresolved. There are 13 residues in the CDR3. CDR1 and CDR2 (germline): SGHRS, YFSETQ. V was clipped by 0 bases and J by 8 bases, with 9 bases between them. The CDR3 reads CASSLEQPHEQFF. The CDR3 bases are TGCGCCAGCAGCTTGGAACAGCCCCATGAGCAGTTCTTC.

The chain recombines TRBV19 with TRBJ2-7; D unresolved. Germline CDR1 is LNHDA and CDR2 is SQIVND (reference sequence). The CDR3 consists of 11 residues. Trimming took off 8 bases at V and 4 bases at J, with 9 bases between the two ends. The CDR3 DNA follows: TGTGCCAGTTCAGACGGATACGAGCAGTACTTC. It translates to CASSDGYEQYF.

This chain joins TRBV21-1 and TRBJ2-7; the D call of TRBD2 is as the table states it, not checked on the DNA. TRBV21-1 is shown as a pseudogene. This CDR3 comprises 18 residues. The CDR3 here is CASSTRLAGAFPHYEQYF. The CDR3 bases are TGTGCCAGCAGCACCAGACTAGCGGGAGCCTTTCCTCACTACGAGCAGTACTTC.

This chain's CDR3 is CASSPYRDNLYGYTF. The CDR3 DNA follows: TGTGCCAGCAGTCCCTACCGGGACAATTTATATGGCTACACCTTC. The chain joins TRBV27 to TRBJ1-2; tentatively, D is TRBD1 (6 bases). V lost 5 bases and J lost 5, with 18 bases in between. This CDR3 spans 15 amino acids. Germline assignment: CDR1 MNHEY and CDR2 SMNVEV (reference sequence).

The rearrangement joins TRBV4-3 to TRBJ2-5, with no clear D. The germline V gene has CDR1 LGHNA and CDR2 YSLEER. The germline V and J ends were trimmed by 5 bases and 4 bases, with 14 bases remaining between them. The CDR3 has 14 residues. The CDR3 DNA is TGCGCCAGCAGCTCCGAGGTCTTCGTAGAGACCCAGTACTTC. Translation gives CASSSEVFVETQYF.

The CDR3 DNA reads as TGTGCCAGCAGCTTAACAGGGTCCAAGGCAGATACGCAGTATTTT. Encoded protein: CASSLTGSKADTQYF. This chain joins TRBV5-6 and TRBJ2-3; tentative D call: TRBD1 (6 bases). V dropped 2 bases and J dropped 4 bases, with 14 bases sitting between them. Germline CDR1 is SGHDT and CDR2 is YYEEEE. The CDR3 spans 15 residues.

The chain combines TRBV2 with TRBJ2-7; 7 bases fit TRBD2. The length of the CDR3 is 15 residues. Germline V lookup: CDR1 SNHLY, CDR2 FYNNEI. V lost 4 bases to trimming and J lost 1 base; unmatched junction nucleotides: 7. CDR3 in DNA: TGTGCCAGCAGTGTAAAGCGGGAAGGTTCCTACGAGCAGTACTTC. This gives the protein CASSVKREGSYEQYF.

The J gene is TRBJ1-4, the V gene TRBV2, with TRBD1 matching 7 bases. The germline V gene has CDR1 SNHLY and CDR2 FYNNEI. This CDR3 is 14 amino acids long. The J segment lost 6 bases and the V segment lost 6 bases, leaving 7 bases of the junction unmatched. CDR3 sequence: CASRVYGQDEKLFF. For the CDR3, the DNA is TGTGCCAGCAGGGTATATGGACAGGATGAAAAACTGTTTTTT.

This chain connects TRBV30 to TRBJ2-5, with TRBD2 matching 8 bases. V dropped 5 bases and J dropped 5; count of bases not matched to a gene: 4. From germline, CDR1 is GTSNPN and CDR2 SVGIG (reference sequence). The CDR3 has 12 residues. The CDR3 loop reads CAWGAGAETQYF. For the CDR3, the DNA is TGTGCCTGGGGAGCGGGGGCTGAGACCCAGTACTTC.

The CDR3: CASSFNWADPGGYTF. The CDR3 DNA sequence: TGTGCCAGCAGTTTTAATTGGGCGGACCCGGGGGGCTACACCTTC. The rearrangement uses TRBV27 and TRBJ1-2, with D hard to call. The CDR3 spans 15 residues. Germline V gene sequence: CDR1 MNHEY, CDR2 SMNVEV (reference sequence). V dropped 3 bases and J dropped 8 bases, with 19 bases sitting between them.

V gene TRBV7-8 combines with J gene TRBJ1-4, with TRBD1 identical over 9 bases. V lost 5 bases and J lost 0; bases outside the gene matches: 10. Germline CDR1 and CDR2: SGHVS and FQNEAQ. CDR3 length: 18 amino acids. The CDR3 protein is CASSPPDRGYSTNEKLFF. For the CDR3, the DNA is TGTGCCAGCAGCCCCCCGGACAGGGGATATTCAACTAATGAAAAACTGTTTTTT.

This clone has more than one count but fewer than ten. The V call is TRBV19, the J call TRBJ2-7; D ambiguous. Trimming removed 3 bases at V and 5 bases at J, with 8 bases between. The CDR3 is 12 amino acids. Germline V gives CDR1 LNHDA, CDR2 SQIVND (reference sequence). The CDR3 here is CASSMWENEQYF. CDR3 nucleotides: TGTGCCAGTAGTATGTGGGAAAACGAGCAGTACTTC.

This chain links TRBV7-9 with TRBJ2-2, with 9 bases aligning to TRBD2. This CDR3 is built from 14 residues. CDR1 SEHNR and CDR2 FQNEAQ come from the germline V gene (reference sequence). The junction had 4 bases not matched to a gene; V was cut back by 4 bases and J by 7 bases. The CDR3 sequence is CASSSSGVNGELFF. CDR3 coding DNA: TGTGCCAGCAGCTCTAGCGGGGTAAACGGGGAGCTGTTTTTT.

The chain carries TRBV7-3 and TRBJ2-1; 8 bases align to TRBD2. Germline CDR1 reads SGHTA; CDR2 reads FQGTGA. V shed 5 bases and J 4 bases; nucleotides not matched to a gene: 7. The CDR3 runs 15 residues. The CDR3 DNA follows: TGTGCCAGCAGCCGGACTAGCTCTGATTACAATGAGCAGTTCTTC. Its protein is CASSRTSSDYNEQFF.

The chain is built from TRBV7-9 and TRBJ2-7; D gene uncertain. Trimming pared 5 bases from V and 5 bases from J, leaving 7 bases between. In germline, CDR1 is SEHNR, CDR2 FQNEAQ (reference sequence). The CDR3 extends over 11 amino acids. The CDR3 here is CASSPRNEQYF. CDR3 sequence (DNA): TGTGCCAGCAGCCCGCGGAACGAGCAGTACTTC.

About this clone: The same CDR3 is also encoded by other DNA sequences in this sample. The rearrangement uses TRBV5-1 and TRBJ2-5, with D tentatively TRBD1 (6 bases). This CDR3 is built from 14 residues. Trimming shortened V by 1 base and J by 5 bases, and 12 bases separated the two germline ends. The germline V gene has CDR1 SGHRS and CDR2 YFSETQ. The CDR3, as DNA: TGCGCCAGCAGCTTGTTAGGGGGATCGGAGACCCAGTACTTC. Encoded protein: CASSLLGGSETQYF.

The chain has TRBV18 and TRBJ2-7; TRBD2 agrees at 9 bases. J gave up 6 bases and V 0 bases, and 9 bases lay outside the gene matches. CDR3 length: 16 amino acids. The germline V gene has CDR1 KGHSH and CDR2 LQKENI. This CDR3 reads CASSPPALSGGSEQYF. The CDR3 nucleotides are TGTGCCAGCTCACCACCGGCCCTTAGCGGGGGATCCGAGCAGTACTTC. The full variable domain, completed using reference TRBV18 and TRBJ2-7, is NAGVMQNPRHLVRRRGQEARLRCSPMKGHSHVYWYRQLPEEGLKFMVYLQKENIIDESGMPKERFSAEFPKEGPSILRIQQVVRGDSAAYFCASSPPALSGGSEQYFGPGTRLTVT.

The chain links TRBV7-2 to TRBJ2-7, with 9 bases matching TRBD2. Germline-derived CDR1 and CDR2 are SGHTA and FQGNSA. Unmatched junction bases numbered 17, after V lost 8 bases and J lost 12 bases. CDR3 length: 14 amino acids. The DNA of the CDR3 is TGTGCCAGCGTCCCTAATGTAGCGGGAGCTAATGCGTACTTC. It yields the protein CASVPNVAGANAYF.

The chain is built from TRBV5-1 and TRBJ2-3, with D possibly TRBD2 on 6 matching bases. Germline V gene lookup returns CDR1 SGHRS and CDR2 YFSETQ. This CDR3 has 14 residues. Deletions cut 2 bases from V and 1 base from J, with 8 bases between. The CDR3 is CASSFASGTDTQYF. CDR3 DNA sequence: TGCGCCAGCAGCTTTGCTAGCGGCACAGATACGCAGTATTTT.

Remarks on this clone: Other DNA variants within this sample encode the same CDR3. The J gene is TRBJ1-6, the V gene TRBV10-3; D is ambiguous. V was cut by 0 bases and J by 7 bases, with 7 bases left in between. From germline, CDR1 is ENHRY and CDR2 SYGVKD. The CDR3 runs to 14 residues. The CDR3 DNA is TGTGCCATCAGTGAGTCAGGAGGGAATTCACCCCTCCACTTT. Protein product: CAISESGGNSPLHF.

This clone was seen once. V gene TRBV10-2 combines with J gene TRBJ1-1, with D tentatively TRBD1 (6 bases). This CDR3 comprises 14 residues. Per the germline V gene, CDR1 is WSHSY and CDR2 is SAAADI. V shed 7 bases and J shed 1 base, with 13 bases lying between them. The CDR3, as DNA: TGCGCCAGCAATGAACAGGGCACGAACACTGAAGCTTTCTTT. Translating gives CASNEQGTNTEAFF.

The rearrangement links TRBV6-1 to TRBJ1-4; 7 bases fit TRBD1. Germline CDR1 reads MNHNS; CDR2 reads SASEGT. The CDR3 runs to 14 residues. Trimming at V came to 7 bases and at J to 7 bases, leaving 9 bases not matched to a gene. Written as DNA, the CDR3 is TGTGCCAGCAACTTCGACAGGGTGACTGAAAAACTGTTTTTT. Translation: CASNFDRVTEKLFF.

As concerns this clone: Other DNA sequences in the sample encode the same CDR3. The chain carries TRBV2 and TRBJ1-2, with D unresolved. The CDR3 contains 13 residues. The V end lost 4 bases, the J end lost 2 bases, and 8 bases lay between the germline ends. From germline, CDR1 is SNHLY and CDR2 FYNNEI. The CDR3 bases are TGTGCCAGCAGTGGGGCAGGAAACTATGGCTACACCTTC. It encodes CASSGAGNYGYTF.

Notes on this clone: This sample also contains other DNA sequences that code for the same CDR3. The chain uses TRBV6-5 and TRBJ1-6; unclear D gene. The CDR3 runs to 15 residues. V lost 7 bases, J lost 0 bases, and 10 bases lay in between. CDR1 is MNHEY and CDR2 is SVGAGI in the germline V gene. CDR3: CASTSGSSYNSPLHF. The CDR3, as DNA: TGTGCCAGCACATCCGGGAGCTCCTATAATTCACCCCTCCACTTT.

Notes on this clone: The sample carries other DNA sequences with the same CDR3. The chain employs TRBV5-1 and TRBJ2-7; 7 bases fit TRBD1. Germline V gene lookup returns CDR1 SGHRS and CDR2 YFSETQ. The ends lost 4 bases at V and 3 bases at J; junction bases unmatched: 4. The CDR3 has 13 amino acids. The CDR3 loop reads CASSTSGGYEQYF. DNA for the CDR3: TGCGCCAGCAGCACTTCAGGGGGCTACGAGCAGTACTTC.

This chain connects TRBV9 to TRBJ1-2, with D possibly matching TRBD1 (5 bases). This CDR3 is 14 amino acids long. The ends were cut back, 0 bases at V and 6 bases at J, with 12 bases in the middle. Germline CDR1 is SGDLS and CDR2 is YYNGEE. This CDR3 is CASSVDLRGDGYTF. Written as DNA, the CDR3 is TGTGCCAGCAGCGTAGACCTCCGGGGGGATGGCTACACCTTC.

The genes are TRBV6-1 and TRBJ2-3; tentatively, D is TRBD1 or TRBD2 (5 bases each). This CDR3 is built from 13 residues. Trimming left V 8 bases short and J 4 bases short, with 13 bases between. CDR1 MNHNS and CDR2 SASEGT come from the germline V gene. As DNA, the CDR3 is TGTGCCAGCCTCCGGGACCGCGCAGATACGCAGTATTTT. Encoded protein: CASLRDRADTQYF.

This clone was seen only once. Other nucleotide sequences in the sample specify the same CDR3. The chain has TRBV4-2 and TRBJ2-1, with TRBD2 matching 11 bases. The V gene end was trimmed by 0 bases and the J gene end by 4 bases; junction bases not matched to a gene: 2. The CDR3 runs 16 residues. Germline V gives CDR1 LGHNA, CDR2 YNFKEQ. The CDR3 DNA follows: TGTGCCAGCAGCCAAGACCTAGCGGGGGGATACAATGAGCAGTTCTTC. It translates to CASSQDLAGGYNEQFF.

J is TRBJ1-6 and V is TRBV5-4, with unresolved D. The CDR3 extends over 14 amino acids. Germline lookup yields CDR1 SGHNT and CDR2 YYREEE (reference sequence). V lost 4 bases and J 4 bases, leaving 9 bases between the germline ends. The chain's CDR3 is CASSPDNYNSPLHF. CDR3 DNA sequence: TGTGCCAGCAGCCCCGACAATTATAATTCACCCCTCCACTTT.